These 5 T cell receptor beta chains came from one sample sequenced in a study of regulatory T cells in long-lasting Graves disease. Researchers made TCR beta libraries by using iRepertoire HTBI primers and running Arm-PCR on CDR3 regions. Via MiXCR, TCRdb re-called the multiplex PCR reads, giving one row per CDR3 protein. The top ten hold approximately 22% of the sample, which has 350,000 to 400,000 distinct CDR3 sequences, 15% to 19% seen once. Specified time point: newly diagnosed GD, antithyroid drugs for less than 3 months. The authors made the TCR library using RNA they extracted from PBMCs. The sample was peripheral blood mononuclear cells (PBMCs), taken at new diagnosis, from a patient treated with antithyroid drugs. The receptors shown here come from a female donor with Graves disease.

The V and J genes are TRBV7-9 and TRBJ2-2; 9 bases are a match to TRBD1. Trimming at V came to 4 bases and at J to 6 bases, leaving 3 bases not matched to a gene. Germline values: CDR1 SEHNR, CDR2 FQNEAQ (reference sequence). The CDR3 sequence is 14 residues long. The CDR3: CASSSTGGPGELFF. CDR3 bases: TGTGCCAGCAGCTCAACAGGGGGCCCCGGGGAGCTGTTTTTT.

The rearrangement uses TRBV15 and TRBJ1-4; the D is unclear. Trimming removed 0 bases at V and 7 bases at J, with 12 bases between. The germline gives CDR1 LNHNV, CDR2 YYDKDF (reference sequence). The CDR3 totals 15 residues. The CDR3 is CATSREGLEGEKLFF. The DNA of the CDR3 is TGTGCCACCAGCAGAGAGGGGTTAGAAGGTGAAAAACTGTTTTTT.

Ten or more counts support this clonotype. The junction does not match germline at one end; this may be a read error. The genes are TRBV5-1 and TRBJ2-7, with TRBD1 identical over 10 bases. This CDR3 is built from 15 residues. Germline assignment: CDR1 SGHRS and CDR2 YFSETQ. The CDR3 spells CASSLVGTGAYEQYF. DNA of the CDR3: TGTGCCAGCAGCTTAGTTGGGACAGGGGCCTACGAGCAGTACTTC.

This chain uses TRBV9 with TRBJ1-2; D is ambiguous. The CDR3 totals 15 residues. Trimming took 0 bases from V and 0 from J, leaving 9 bases between them. CDR1 is SGDLS and CDR2 is YYNGEE in the germline V gene. CDR3 residues: CASSVGGRPNYGYTF. The DNA for the CDR3 is TGTGCCAGCAGCGTAGGAGGGCGTCCTAACTATGGCTACACCTTC.

This clonotype was picked up many times. V usage is TRBV20-1 and J usage is TRBJ1-2; no clear D gene. CDR1 and CDR2 from the germline V gene are DFQATT and SNEGSKA (reference sequence). Trimming cost V 3 bases and J 2 bases, with 10 bases left between them. This CDR3 comprises 13 residues. The CDR3 loop is CSARSGQNYGYTF. In nucleotides, the CDR3 is TGCAGTGCTAGGAGCGGCCAGAACTATGGCTACACCTTC.